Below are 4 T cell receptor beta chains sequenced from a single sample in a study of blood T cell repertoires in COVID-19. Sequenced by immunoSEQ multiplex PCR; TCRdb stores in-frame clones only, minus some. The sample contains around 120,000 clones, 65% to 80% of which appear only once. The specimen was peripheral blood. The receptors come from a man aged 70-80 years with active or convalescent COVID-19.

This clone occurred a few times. CDR3 loop: CASSQTPGQGVVGYTF. Here the CDR3 DNA reads TGTGCCAGCAGTCAAACGCCGGGACAGGGGGTTGTGGGCTACACCTTC. The chain employs TRBV7-8 and TRBJ1-2; 11 positions agree with TRBD1. Unmatched junction bases numbered 14, after V lost 6 bases and J lost 8 bases. There are 16 residues in the CDR3. Germline V gene lookup returns CDR1 SGHVS and CDR2 FQNEAQ.

The chain's CDR3 is CASSLIGGSRETQYF. In DNA, the CDR3 is TGTGCCAGCAGCTTAATCGGAGGTTCACGGGAGACCCAGTACTTC. The chain employs TRBV7-2 and TRBJ2-5; a weak D match, TRBD2 (5 bases). The CDR3 has 15 amino acids. The V end lost 2 bases, the J end lost 5 bases, and 15 bases lay between the germline ends. Germline CDR1 reads SGHTA; CDR2 reads FQGNSA.

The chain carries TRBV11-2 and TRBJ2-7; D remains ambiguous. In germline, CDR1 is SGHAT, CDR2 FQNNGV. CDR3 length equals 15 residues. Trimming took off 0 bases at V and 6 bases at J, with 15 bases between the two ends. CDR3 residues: CASSLEIINSLEQYF. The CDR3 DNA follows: TGTGCCAGCAGCTTAGAAATAATAAACTCGCTCGAGCAGTACTTC. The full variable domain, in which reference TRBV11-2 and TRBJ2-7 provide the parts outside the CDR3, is EAGVAQSPRYKIIEKRQSVAFWCNPISGHATLYWYQQILGQGPKLLIQFQNNGVVDDSQLPKDRFSAERLKGVDSTLKIQPAKLEDSAVYLCASSLEIINSLEQYFGPGTRLTVT.

The CDR3 region has the DNA TGCGCCAGCAGTGAGTTTGAAGGGAGTCGCTACACCTTC. Amino acid sequence: CASSEFEGSRYTF. The genes are TRBV10-2 and TRBJ1-2; D remains ambiguous. The length of the CDR3 is 13 residues. Germline values: CDR1 WSHSY, CDR2 SAAADI. Trimming shortened V by 1 base and J by 9 bases, and 12 bases separated the two germline ends.